This record covers a single TCR beta chain. The CDR3 runs to 15 residues. The germline gives CDR1 SGHTA, CDR2 FQGTGA. J was trimmed by 5 bases and V by 5 bases; bases with no gene match: 8. The assay was immunoSEQ multiplex PCR, and TCRdb's table has in-frame clones only and misses some. The sample has 110,000 to 150,000 clones; roughly 89% are singletons. This sample was included in a study of blood T cell repertoires in COVID-19. Overall study context: Donors in the United States, Italy and Spain gave samples during acute or convalescent COVID-19.

Sequencing was done on a sample of peripheral blood. The chain uses TRBV7-3 and TRBJ2-5; TRBD2 agrees at 10 bases. The clonotype was recovered from a man aged 55-75 years with active or convalescent COVID-19. In nucleotides, the CDR3 is TGTGCCAGCAGCGCGAGCGGGGGGGCCAGGGAGACCCAGTACTTC. Protein sequence: CASSASGGARETQYF.